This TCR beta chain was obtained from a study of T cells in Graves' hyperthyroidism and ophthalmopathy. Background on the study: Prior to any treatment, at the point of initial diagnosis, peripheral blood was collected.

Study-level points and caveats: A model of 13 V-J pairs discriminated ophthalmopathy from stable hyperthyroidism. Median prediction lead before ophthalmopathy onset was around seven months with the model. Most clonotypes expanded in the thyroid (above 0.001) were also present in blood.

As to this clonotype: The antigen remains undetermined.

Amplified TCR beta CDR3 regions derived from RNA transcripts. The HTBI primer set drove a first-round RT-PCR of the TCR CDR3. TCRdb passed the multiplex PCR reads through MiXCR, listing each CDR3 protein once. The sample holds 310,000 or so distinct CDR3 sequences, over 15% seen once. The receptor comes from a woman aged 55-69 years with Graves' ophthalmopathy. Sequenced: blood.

Written as DNA, the CDR3 is TGTGCCAGCAGCCGATCCGGCCTGAACTACGAGCAGTACTTC. It specifies CASSRSGLNYEQYF. The chain combines TRBV5-8 with TRBJ2-7, with D unclear. CDR1 SGHTS and CDR2 YDEGEE come from the germline V gene. V dropped 4 bases and J dropped 3 bases, with 14 bases sitting between them. This CDR3 is 14 amino acids long.